This T cell receptor (beta chain) was obtained from a study of T cells in Graves' hyperthyroidism and ophthalmopathy. This clonotype was recorded at least ten times. As yet, its antigen is unknown. Using RNA transcripts as the source, TCR beta CDR3 regions were amplified. Carried out on the TCR CDR3, a first-round RT-PCR used the HTBI primer set. TCRdb reanalysed the multiplex PCR reads using MiXCR and keeps one entry per CDR3 protein. The sample holds about 260,000 distinct CDR3 sequences, 16% seen once. Fresh 10 ml peripheral blood yielded PBMCs. The study's findings and limits: Ophthalmopathy was predicted by the model a median of approximately six months ahead of onset. The majority of expanded thyroid clonotypes above 0.001 also appeared in blood.

The sequenced sample consisted of blood. This clonotype originated in a woman in her late teens or twenties with Graves' ophthalmopathy.

The CDR3 protein is CASSEEGSGQPQHF. DNA of the CDR3: TGTGCCAGCAGTGAAGAGGGGTCGGGGCAGCCCCAGCATTTT. This chain connects TRBV2 to TRBJ1-5; tentative D call: TRBD1 (5 bases). Germline loops: CDR1 SNHLY, CDR2 FYNNEI. The ends were cut back, 1 base at V and 7 bases at J, with 11 bases in the middle. The CDR3 is 14 residues long.